This T cell receptor (beta chain) was observed in a study of T cells of healthy individuals. TCRdb redid the calling of the 5' RACE reads with MiXCR, one entry per CDR3 protein. The repertoire consists of about 96,000 distinct CDR3 sequences, with approximately 15% occurring once and the leading ten covering about 6%. Germline V gives CDR1 SGHKS, CDR2 YYEKEE (reference sequence). The CDR3 length is 15 residues. V lost 2 bases and J lost 1, with 11 bases in between. This clonotype was detected only a few times. The chain joins TRBV5-5 to TRBJ2-3; D possibly corresponds to TRBD1 (5 bases). The clonotype comes from a human donor in good health. The CDR3 loop is CASSLIDRRTDTQYF. The CDR3 DNA is TGTGCCAGCAGCTTAATTGACAGACGCACAGATACGCAGTATTTT.